The 17 T cell receptor beta chains in this list originate from one sample, sequenced in a study of regulatory T cells in long-lasting Graves disease. CDR3-region Arm-PCR and iRepertoire HTBI primers produced the TCR beta libraries. TCRdb redid the calling of the multiplex PCR reads with MiXCR, one entry per CDR3 protein. Of hundreds of thousands of distinct CDR3 sequences in the sample, roughly 16% were seen once. The sample's time point: newly diagnosed GD, antithyroid drugs for less than 3 months. PBMC-extracted RNA yielded the TCR library. The same data also contributed to another study, on T cells in Graves' hyperthyroidism and ophthalmopathy.

This specimen consisted of peripheral blood mononuclear cells (PBMCs), obtained at new diagnosis, from a patient treated with antithyroid drugs. These receptor sequences come from a middle-aged woman with Graves disease.

This clonotype has only a few counts. The chain has TRBV10-3 and TRBJ2-3; 9 bases match TRBD2. The V gene end was trimmed by 6 bases and the J gene end by 1 base; junction bases not matched to a gene: 5. Germline loops: CDR1 ENHRY, CDR2 SYGVKD. The length of the CDR3 is 15 residues. The CDR3 region is CAIRQRGVGTDTQYF. The CDR3 DNA reads TGTGCCATCAGGCAGCGGGGGGTAGGCACAGATACGCAGTATTTT.

This clonotype was observed a handful of times. The rearrangement uses TRBV2 and TRBJ1-4; D might be TRBD1 (5 bases). The V end lost 11 bases, the J end lost 7 bases, and 14 bases lay between the germline ends. This CDR3 has 12 amino acids. CDR1 is SNHLY, CDR2 FYNNEI, per germline. The CDR3 loop reads CASTGEREKLFF. CDR3 nucleotides: TGTGCCTCCACAGGCGAACGTGAAAAACTGTTTTTT.

The chain recombines TRBV6-1 with TRBJ2-1; D may be TRBD1 or TRBD2 (6 bases each). Looked up from germline, CDR1 is MNHNS and CDR2 is SASEGT. The V end lost 7 bases, the J end lost 6 bases, and 22 bases lay between the germline ends. The CDR3 runs 16 residues. The CDR3 DNA follows: TGTGCCAGCATCCCCGGAAGGTCCTGGGGGGCCAATGAGCAGTTCTTC. It yields the protein CASIPGRSWGANEQFF.

The table lists this clonotype with many counts. The chain couples TRBV7-8 to TRBJ1-4, with D unclear. Germline values: CDR1 SGHVS, CDR2 FQNEAQ. The CDR3 runs 14 residues. The germline V and J ends were trimmed by 5 bases and 7 bases, with 14 bases remaining between them. The chain's CDR3 is CASSPRPVVEKLFF. CDR3 nucleotides: TGTGCCAGCAGCCCTAGACCCGTGGTTGAAAAACTGTTTTTT.

The genes are TRBV7-3 and TRBJ1-6, with unresolved D. This CDR3 contains 15 residues. The V and J ends lost 3 bases and 7 bases respectively, with 13 bases between them. In germline, CDR1 is SGHTA, CDR2 FQGTGA. CDR3 sequence: CASSLSGLGNSPLHF. The CDR3 nucleotides read TGTGCCAGCAGCTTGTCGGGCCTTGGGAATTCACCCCTCCACTTT.

The rearrangement uses TRBV7-2 and TRBJ2-2; 7 nucleotides align to TRBD2. The CDR3 spans 14 residues. Germline V gene lookup returns CDR1 SGHTA and CDR2 FQGNSA. Trimming removed 1 base from V and 7 bases from J; junction bases left unmatched: 3. For the CDR3, the DNA is TGTGCCAGCAGCTTAGGAGGCGGGGGCGGGGAGCTGTTTTTT. Amino acids: CASSLGGGGGELFF.

The sample holds many counts of this clonotype. V gene TRBV7-3 combines with J gene TRBJ1-3; D ambiguous. The CDR3 runs to 15 residues. Trimming cost V 5 bases and J 0 bases, with 11 bases left between them. Per germline, CDR1 SGHTA and CDR2 FQGTGA. The CDR3 DNA is TGTGCCAGCAGCCCCAACACGAGCTCTGGAAACACCATATATTTT. Encoded protein: CASSPNTSSGNTIYF. The full variable domain, with the rest looked up from reference TRBV7-3 and TRBJ1-3, is GAGVSQTPSNKVTEKGKYVELRCDPISGHTALYWYRQSLGQGPEFLIYFQGTGAADDSGLPNDRFFAVRPEGSVSTLKIQRTERGDSAVYLCASSPNTSSGNTIYFGEGSWLTVV.

A single count supports this clonotype. This could be a read error, since a much larger clone is one nucleotide away. CDR3 coding DNA: TGTGCCAACAGTTACGGGGAATCCTACGAGCAGTACTTC. Its translation: CANSYGESYEQYF. The chain carries TRBV6-9 and TRBJ2-7; tentatively, D is TRBD2 (5 bases). Germline-derived CDR1 and CDR2 are MNHGY and SVAAGI. This CDR3 contains 13 residues.

This sequence joins TRBV6-1 and TRBJ2-1; D might be TRBD2 (7 bases). The V end was cut by 8 bases, the J end by 7 bases, with 15 bases between. The CDR3 covers 13 residues. In germline, CDR1 is MNHNS, CDR2 SASEGT. The CDR3 is CASGRGGLNEQFF. The CDR3 region has the DNA TGTGCCAGCGGTAGGGGGGGTTTAAATGAGCAGTTCTTC.

This clonotype was seen a few times. The chain joins TRBV14 to TRBJ2-1, with D unclear. This CDR3 has 13 amino acids. CDR1 SGHDN and CDR2 FVKESK come from the germline V gene. V lost 3 bases and J 8 bases, leaving 11 bases between the germline ends. The CDR3 reads CASSHLQPHEQFF. Here the CDR3 DNA reads TGTGCCAGCAGCCACCTTCAGCCACATGAGCAGTTCTTC.

This clonotype has ten or more counts. The chain employs TRBV15 and TRBJ2-3, with TRBD2 matching 12 bases. The CDR3 runs 17 residues. From germline, CDR1 is LNHNV and CDR2 YYDKDF (reference sequence). Germline trimming cut 2 bases from V and 2 bases from J; bases unmatched to any gene: 5. CDR3 amino acids: CATSRTGTSGFTDTQYF. The CDR3 DNA reads TGTGCCACCAGCAGAACCGGGACTAGCGGGTTCACAGATACGCAGTATTTT.

In regard to this clonotype: The junction does not match germline at one end; this may be a read error. V is TRBV28 and J is TRBJ2-1; either TRBD1 or TRBD2 may fit D (6 bases each). The CDR3 consists of 14 residues. In germline, CDR1 is MDHEN, CDR2 SYDVKM. This CDR3 reads CASNKGGSCNEQFF. In DNA, the CDR3 is TGTGCCAGCAATAAGGGGGGCTCCTGCAATGAGCAGTTCTTC.

The rearrangement uses TRBV5-6 and TRBJ1-3; D remains ambiguous. V lost 7 bases and J lost 0, with 11 bases in between. Germline V gene lookup returns CDR1 SGHDT and CDR2 YYEEEE. The CDR3 extends over 14 amino acids. CDR3 loop: CASSDGPSGNTIYF. CDR3 DNA sequence: TGTGCCAGCTCCGACGGCCCCTCTGGAAACACCATATATTTT.

This clonotype was counted at least ten times. The chain employs TRBV19 and TRBJ1-1, with 8 bases that match TRBD1. The germline V gene has CDR1 LNHDA and CDR2 SQIVND (reference sequence). V lost 3 bases, J lost 1 base, and 1 base stayed unmatched. The length of the CDR3 is 14 residues. The CDR3: CASSIQGANTEAFF. In DNA form, the CDR3 reads TGTGCCAGTAGTATTCAGGGGGCGAACACTGAAGCTTTCTTT.

V and J are TRBV28 and TRBJ1-4, with TRBD1 matching 10 bases. V shed 3 bases, J shed 4 bases, and the junction held 2 bases outside the gene matches. This CDR3 comprises 15 residues. Germline assignment: CDR1 MDHEN and CDR2 SYDVKM. In nucleotides, the CDR3 is TGTGCCAGCAGTTTGGGACAGGGGTATAATGAAAAACTGTTTTTT. Protein: CASSLGQGYNEKLFF.

This clonotype was detected ten times or more. The rearrangement joins TRBV12-3 or TRBV12-4 to TRBJ2-5; D is unclear. There are 13 residues in the CDR3. With 3 bases removed from V and 9 bases from J, the gap between germline ends came to 14 bases. The CDR3 protein is CASSLSRGMPQYF. CDR3 DNA sequence: TGTGCCAGCAGTTTGTCCCGAGGAATGCCCCAGTACTTC.

There are many counts of this clonotype. This sequence joins TRBV2 and TRBJ1-5; 8 nucleotides agree with TRBD1. CDR1 is SNHLY, CDR2 FYNNEI, per germline. The trim removed 4 bases at V and 6 bases at J, leaving 11 bases unmatched. The CDR3 is 16 amino acids. The CDR3 reads CASSAPGQVGSQPQHF. CDR3 sequence (DNA): TGTGCCAGCAGTGCTCCGGGACAGGTGGGAAGTCAGCCCCAGCATTTT.